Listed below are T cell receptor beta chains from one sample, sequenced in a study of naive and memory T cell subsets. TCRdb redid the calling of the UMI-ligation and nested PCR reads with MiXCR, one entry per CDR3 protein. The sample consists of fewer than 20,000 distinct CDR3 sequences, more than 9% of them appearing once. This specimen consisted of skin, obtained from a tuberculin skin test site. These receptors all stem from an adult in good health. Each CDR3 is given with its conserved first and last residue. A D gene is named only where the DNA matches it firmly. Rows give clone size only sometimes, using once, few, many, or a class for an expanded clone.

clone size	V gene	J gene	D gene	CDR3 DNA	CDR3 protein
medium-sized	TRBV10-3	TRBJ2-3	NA	TGTGCCACCTCGGGGTTAGATACGCAGTATTTT	CATSGLDTQYF
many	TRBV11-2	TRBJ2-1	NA	TGTGCCAGCAGCCTAGCCCAGTTCGCCTACAATGAGCAGTTCTTC	CASSLAQFAYNEQFF
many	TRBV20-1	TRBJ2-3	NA	TGCAGTGCTAGCAGTCCCGTTGGCACAGATACGCAGTATTTT	CSASSPVGTDTQYF
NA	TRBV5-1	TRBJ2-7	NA	TGCGCCAGCAGCTGGGGGGCTAGCGACGAGCAGTACTTC	CASSWGASDEQYF
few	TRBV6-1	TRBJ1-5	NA	TGTGCCAGCAGTGAAGAGCTAGGCAATCAGCCCCAGCATTTT	CASSEELGNQPQHF
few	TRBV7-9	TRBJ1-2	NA	TGTGCCAGCAGCTTATCTCGGGAGACAATTACCTATGGCGACACCTTC	CASSLSRETITYGDTF
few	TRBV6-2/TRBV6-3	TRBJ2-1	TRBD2	TGTGCCAGCAGTTTGGGTTGGGGGGGGATCTCCTACAATGAGCAGTTCTTC	CASSLGWGGISYNEQFF
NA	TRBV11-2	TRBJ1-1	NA	TGTGCCAGCAGCCGAGCGGGGAACACTGAAGCTTTCTTT	CASSRAGNTEAFF
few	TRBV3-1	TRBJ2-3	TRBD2	TGTGCCAGCAGCAAGGGACTAGTCGCGGTCGATACGCAGTATTTT	CASSKGLVAVDTQYF
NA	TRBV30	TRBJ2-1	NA	TGTGCCTGGAGCGTGTCCTCCCCCCTCGACAATGAGCAGTCCTTC	CAWSVSSPLDNEQSF
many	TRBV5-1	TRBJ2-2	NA	TGCGCCAGCAGCTTGGATCCAAGGTCCGGGGAGCTGTTTTTT	CASSLDPRSGELFF
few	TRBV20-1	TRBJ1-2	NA	TGCAGTGCTCACGCCGAAAACTATGGCTACACCTTC	CSAHAENYGYTF
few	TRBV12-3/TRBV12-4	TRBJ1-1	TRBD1	TGTGCCAGCAGTTTCTCTTGGACAGGGGGCTCTGAAGCTTTCTTT	CASSFSWTGGSEAFF
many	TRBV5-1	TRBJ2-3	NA	TGCGCCAGCAGCTTTCAACAGGCAGATACGCAGTATTTT	CASSFQQADTQYF
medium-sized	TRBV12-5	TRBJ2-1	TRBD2	TGTGCTAGTGGTTCCGGACTAGCGGGGTACAATGAGCAGTTCTTC	CASGSGLAGYNEQFF
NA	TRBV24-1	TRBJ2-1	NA	TGTGCCACCAGTGATCCCGGGGCTAGCGAGAACAATGAGCAGTTCTTC	CATSDPGASENNEQFF
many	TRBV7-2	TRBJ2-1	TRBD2	TGTGCCAGCAGCCCAAGCGGGGTAAACTCCTACAATGAGCAGTTCTTC	CASSPSGVNSYNEQFF
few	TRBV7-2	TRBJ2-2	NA	TGTGCCAGCAGCTTAGGGTCAGGGGTTTACACCGGGGAGCTGTTTTTT	CASSLGSGVYTGELFF
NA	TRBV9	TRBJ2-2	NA	TGTGCCAGCGGCGTAGGGGGGGCCGGGGAGCTGTTTTTT	CASGVGGAGELFF
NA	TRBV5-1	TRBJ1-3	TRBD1	TGCGCCAGCAGCTTAAGACAGGGGGTTTTCGGAAACACCATATATTTT	CASSLRQGVFGNTIYF
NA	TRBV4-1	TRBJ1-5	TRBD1	TGCGCCAGCAGCCAAGATCCAAGGGGGCTTCACCCCCAGCATTTT	CASSQDPRGLHPQHF
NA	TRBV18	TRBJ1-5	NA	TGTGCCAGCTCACCACGCAGGGACAATCAGCCCCAGCATTTT	CASSPRRDNQPQHF
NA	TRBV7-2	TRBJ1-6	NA	TGTGCCAGCAGCTTAGTAGGGTTAAGCTCCTATAATTCACCCCTCCACTTT	CASSLVGLSSYNSPLHF
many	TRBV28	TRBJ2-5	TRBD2	TGTGCCAGCAGTTTCTTGACAATAGCGGGACAAGAGACCCAGTACTTC	CASSFLTIAGQETQYF
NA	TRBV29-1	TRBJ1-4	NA	TGCAGCGTTGTCTTCGCTACGGGGAATGAAAAACTGTTTTTT	CSVVFATGNEKLFF
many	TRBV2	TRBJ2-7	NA	TGTGCCAGCAGCCTTTCCTACGAGCAGTACTTC	CASSLSYEQYF
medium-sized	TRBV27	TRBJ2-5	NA	TGTGCCAGCAGTTTATTAGGGACCCAGTACTTC	CASSLLGTQYF
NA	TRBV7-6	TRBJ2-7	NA	TGTGCCAGCAGCCGCGGCGGGGTTGAGTACGAGCAGTACTTC	CASSRGGVEYEQYF
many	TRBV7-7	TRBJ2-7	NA	TGTGCCAGCAGCTCTGGAGAAGGCTACGAGCAGTACTTC	CASSSGEGYEQYF
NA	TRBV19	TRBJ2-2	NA	TGTGCCATCCAGATAGCCGGCACCGGGGAGCTGTTTTTT	CAIQIAGTGELFF
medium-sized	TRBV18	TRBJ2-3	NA	TGTGCCAGCTCACCGCGCATAGACACAGATACGCAGTATTTT	CASSPRIDTDTQYF
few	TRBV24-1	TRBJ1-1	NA	TGTGCCACCAGTGAGTGGGGGCACACTGAAGCTTTCTTT	CATSEWGHTEAFF
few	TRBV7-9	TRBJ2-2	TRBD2	TGTGCCAGCAGCTCCCCGGGACTAGCCGGTACCGGGGAGCTGTTTTTT	CASSSPGLAGTGELFF